The T cell receptor (beta chain) under discussion was sequenced for a study of CD4 T cells in relation to SARS-CoV-2 and coronaviruses. Study-wide results and limits: Samples before the pandemic and after infection were not matched within any donor.

Before the COVID-19 pandemic, during about 2011-2019, CD4+ T cells were taken from unexposed donors. After ten to eleven days of culture, CD4+ T cells were isolated. Germline V gene lookup returns CDR1 SGHDN and CDR2 FVKESK. The length of the CDR3 is 17 residues. Unmatched junction bases numbered 8, after V lost 1 base and J lost 4 bases. The method was immunoSEQ multiplex PCR; TCRdb's version includes in-frame clones alone and lacks a portion of them. The sample lists 9,000 to 13,000 clones; 81% were seen once. On this clone itself: Its matching antigen is unknown.

Sequences were obtained from CD4+ T cells from PBMCs, cultured in vitro. The rearrangement joins TRBV14 to TRBJ2-1; 9 nucleotides match TRBD1. The clonotype originates from a human donor in good health. In nucleotides, the CDR3 is TGTGCCAGCAGCCAAGCCCCCGGGACAGGGCCTTACAATGAGCAGTTCTTC. It yields the protein CASSQAPGTGPYNEQFF.